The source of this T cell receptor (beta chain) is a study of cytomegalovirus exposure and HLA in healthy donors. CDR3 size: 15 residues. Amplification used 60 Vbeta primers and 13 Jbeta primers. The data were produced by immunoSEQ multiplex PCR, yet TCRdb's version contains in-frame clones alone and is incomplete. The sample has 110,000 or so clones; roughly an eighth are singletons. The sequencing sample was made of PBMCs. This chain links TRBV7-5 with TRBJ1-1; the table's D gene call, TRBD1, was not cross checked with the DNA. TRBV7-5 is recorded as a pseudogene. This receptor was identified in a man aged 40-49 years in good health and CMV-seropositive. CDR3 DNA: TGTGCCAGAAGCACGGACAGGGATAGAGGACCTGAAGCTTTCTTT. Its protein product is CARSTDRDRGPEAFF.